This T cell receptor (beta chain) is drawn from a study of technical replicates of blood from several donors. Sequencing used immunoSEQ multiplex PCR; TCRdb keeps in-frame clones, though not all of them. The table lists more than 75,000 clones, approximately 86% of them singletons, with about 5% in the top ten. Regarding this clone: This CDR3 is also generated by other DNA sequences in the sample.

V was pared by 5 bases and J by 10 bases, with 7 bases of the junction left unmatched. Looked up from germline, CDR1 is SEHNR and CDR2 is FQNEAQ (reference sequence). The CDR3 consists of 14 residues. This TCR derives from a human donor in good health. Some clones in this sample may be carry-over from other donors' samples. The gene calls are TRBV7-9 and TRBJ1-6; TRBD1 aligns across 8 bases. Sequenced: PBMCs. Here the CDR3 reads CASSPGQGGSPLHF. The CDR3 coding sequence is TGTGCCAGCAGCCCCGGACAGGGTGGCTCACCCCTCCACTTT. Filled out from reference TRBV7-9 and TRBJ1-6, the complete variable domain reads DTGVSQNPRHKITKRGQNVTFRCDPISEHNRLYWYRQTLGQGPEFLTYFQNEAQLEKSRLLSDRFSAERPKGSFSTLEIQRTEQGDSAMYLCASSPGQGGSPLHFGNGTRLTVT.